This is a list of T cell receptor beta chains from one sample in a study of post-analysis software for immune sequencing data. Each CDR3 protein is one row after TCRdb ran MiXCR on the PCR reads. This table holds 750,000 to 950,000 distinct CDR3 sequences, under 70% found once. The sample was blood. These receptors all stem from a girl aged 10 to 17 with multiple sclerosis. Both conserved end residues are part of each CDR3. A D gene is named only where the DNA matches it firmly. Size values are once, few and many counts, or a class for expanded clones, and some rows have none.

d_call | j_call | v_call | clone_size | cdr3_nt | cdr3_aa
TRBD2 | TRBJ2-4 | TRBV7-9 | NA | TGTGCCAGCAGCCCAGCGGGGGAGAACATTCAGTACTTC | CASSPAGENIQYF
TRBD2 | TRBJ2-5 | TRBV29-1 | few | TGCAGCGTATGGCAAGCGGGGGGGCGGGAGACCCAGTACTTC | CSVWQAGGRETQYF
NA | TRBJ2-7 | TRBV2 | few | TGTGCCAGCAGGGTCTCCTACGAGCAGTACTTC | CASRVSYEQYF
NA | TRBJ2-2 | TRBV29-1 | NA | TGCAGCGTTAGCCCGCAGGCGAACACCGGGGAGCTGTTTTTT | CSVSPQANTGELFF
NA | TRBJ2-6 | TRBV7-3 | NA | TGTGCCAGCAGCTTAAACCTCCCCTCTGGGGCCAACGTCCTGACTTTC | CASSLNLPSGANVLTF
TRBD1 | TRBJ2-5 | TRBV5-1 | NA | TGCGCCAGCAGCTTGGCGGACAGGGGGCGCGGCCCCCAAGAGACCCAGTACTTC | CASSLADRGRGPQETQYF
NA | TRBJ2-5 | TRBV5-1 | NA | TGCGCCAGCAGTCCTACGAAGGGACCTCAAGAGACCCAGTACTTC | CASSPTKGPQETQYF
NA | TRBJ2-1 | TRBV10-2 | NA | TGCGCCAGCAGTTACAGGGAGGGTGAGCAGTTCTTC | CASSYREGEQFF
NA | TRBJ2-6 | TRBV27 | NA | TGTGCCAGCAGTACGGGACACTTCCTCACTGGGGCCAACGTCCTGACTTTC | CASSTGHFLTGANVLTF
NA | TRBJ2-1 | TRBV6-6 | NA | TGTGCCAGCAGTTACTCGTTTCTGGGAACCTACAATGGGCAGTTCTTC | CASSYSFLGTYNGQFF
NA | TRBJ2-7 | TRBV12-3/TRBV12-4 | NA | TGTGCCAGCAGCTCGGGACCCTTTAGCTCCTACGAGCAGTACTTC | CASSSGPFSSYEQYF
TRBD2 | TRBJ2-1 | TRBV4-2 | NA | TGTGCCAGTAGGGCTAGCGGGGCTTACAATGAGCAGTTCTTC | CASRASGAYNEQFF
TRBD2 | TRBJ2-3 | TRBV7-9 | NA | TGTGCCAGCAACCGCGGGGGGGACGGCACAGATACGCAGTATTTT | CASNRGGDGTDTQYF
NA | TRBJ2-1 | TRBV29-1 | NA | TGCAGCGTTTTACCTACTAGCTTTGAGCAGTTCTTC | CSVLPTSFEQFF
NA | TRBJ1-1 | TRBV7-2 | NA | TGTGCCAGCAGCTTACCTGTGAACACTGAAGCTTTCTTT | CASSLPVNTEAFF
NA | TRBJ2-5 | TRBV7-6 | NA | TGTGCCAGCAGCTTAGCCGATAGCGGCCAAGAGACCCAGTACTTC | CASSLADSGQETQYF
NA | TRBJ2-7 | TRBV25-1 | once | TGTGCCAGCAGTGAAGCAATATACGAGCAGTACTTC | CASSEAIYEQYF
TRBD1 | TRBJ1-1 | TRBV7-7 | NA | TGTGCTAGCAGCCAAACAGGGGTCACTGAAGCTTTCTTT | CASSQTGVTEAFF
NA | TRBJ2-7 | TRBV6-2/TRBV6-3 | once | TGTGCCAGCAGTTACTCCTCAGGGATTCCCTACGAGCAGTACTTC | CASSYSSGIPYEQYF
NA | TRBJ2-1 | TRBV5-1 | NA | TGCGCCAGCAGCCCCGAACTTGCCTACAATGAGCAGTTCTTC | CASSPELAYNEQFF
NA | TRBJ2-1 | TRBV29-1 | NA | TGCAGCGTTGAGAGGGGTCGGGGGTACAATGAGCAGTTCTTC | CSVERGRGYNEQFF
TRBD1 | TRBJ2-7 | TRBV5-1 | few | TGCGCCAGCAGCTTGTCCCCGGACAGGGCGTATGGCGAGCAGTACTTC | CASSLSPDRAYGEQYF
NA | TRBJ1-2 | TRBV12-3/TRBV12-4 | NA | TGTGCCAGCTCCCAAGGGTCGGCCGGCTATGGCTACACCTTC | CASSQGSAGYGYTF
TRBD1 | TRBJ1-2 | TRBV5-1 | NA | TGCGCCAGCAGCTTGTCATCAACAGGGGGAGGTGGCTACACCTTC | CASSLSSTGGGGYTF
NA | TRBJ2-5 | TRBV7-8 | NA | TGTGCCAGCAGTTACCGGCCGGGAAAAGAGACCCAGTACTTC | CASSYRPGKETQYF
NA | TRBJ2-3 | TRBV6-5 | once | TGTGCCAGCAGCCTACTGGCGGCCCCTAGCACAGATACGCAGTATTTT | CASSLLAAPSTDTQYF
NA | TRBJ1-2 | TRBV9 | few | TGTGCCAGCAGCGTAGAGGAAGGGGGAGGGTATGGCTACACCTTC | CASSVEEGGGYGYTF
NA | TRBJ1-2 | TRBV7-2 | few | TGTGCCAGCACCAACAGGCCTCGGGGCTACACCTTC | CASTNRPRGYTF
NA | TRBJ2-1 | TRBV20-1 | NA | TGCAGTGCTAGTCTCGTGGGGGCCTACAATGAGCAGTTCTTC | CSASLVGAYNEQFF
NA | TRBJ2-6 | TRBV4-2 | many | TGTGCCAGCAGCCAAGGGACATCTGGGGCCAACGTCCTGACTTTC | CASSQGTSGANVLTF
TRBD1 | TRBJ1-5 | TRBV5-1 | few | TGCGCCAGCAGCCCGGGACAGGGAAGTAGCAATCAGCCCCAGCATTTT | CASSPGQGSSNQPQHF
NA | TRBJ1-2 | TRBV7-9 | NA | TGTGCCAGCAGGGGCGAAGACTATGGCTACACCTTC | CASRGEDYGYTF
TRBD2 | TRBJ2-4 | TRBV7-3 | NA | TGTGCCAGCAGCGTAGCGGGGGGAGGAAACATTCAGTACTTC | CASSVAGGGNIQYF
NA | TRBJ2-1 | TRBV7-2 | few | TGTGCCAGCAGCTTAGTGGGTCGCAGCAATGAGCAGTTCTTC | CASSLVGRSNEQFF
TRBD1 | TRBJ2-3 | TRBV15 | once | TGTGCCACCAGCGTAAACAGGGGGCTGGCAGATACGCAGTATTTT | CATSVNRGLADTQYF
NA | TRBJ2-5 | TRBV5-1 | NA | TGCGCCAGCAGCTTGGTAGCAGGAGTAGGGGGAGAGACCCAGTACTTC | CASSLVAGVGGETQYF
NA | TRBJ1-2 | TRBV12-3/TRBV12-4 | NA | TGTGCCAGCAGTAGGATAGGCCAGGGGAACTATGGCTACACCTTC | CASSRIGQGNYGYTF
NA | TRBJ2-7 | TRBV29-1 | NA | TGCAGCGTCAGGGGTGGACAGTCCGGCGAGCAGTACTTC | CSVRGGQSGEQYF
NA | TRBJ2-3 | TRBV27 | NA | TGTGCCAGCAGTTCAGACATGGTTAGCACAGATACGCAGTATTTT | CASSSDMVSTDTQYF
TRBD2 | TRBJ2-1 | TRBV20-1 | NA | TGCAGTGCTTGGGGACTAGCGGGAGGCAATGAGCAGTTCTTC | CSAWGLAGGNEQFF
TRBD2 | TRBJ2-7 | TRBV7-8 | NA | TGTGCCAGCAGCTTAGCCCGAGCCCTGGGGGCGGGAGGGCACGAGCAGTACTTC | CASSLARALGAGGHEQYF
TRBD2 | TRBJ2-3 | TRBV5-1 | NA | TGCGCCAGCAGAGTAGCGGGAGGGCCCGGGGATACGCAGTATTTT | CASRVAGGPGDTQYF
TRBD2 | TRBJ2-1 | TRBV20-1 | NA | TGCAGTGCTCGACTAGCGGGAGTCAACAATGAGCAGTTCTTC | CSARLAGVNNEQFF
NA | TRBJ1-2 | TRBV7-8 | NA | TGTGCCAGCAGCTTAGCAGAGGGCGCCGCCTTTGGCTACACCTTC | CASSLAEGAAFGYTF
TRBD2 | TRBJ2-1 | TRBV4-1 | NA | TGCGCCAGCAGCCAACCGGGGGGGAGCAATGAGCAGTTCTTC | CASSQPGGSNEQFF
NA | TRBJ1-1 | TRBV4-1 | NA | TGCGCCAGCAGCCTCGAACCCCCTCAGAGCGCTTTCTTT | CASSLEPPQSAFF
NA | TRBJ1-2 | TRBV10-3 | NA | TGTGCCATCAGTGAAGGATCGGAAAAGGACTATGGCTACACCTTC | CAISEGSEKDYGYTF
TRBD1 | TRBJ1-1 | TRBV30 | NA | TGTGCCTGGAGTAAAGGGGGCTTAAACACTGAAGCTTTCTTT | CAWSKGGLNTEAFF
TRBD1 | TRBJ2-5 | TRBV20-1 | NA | TGCAGTGCTAGCCCGGGGACAGGTTGTAACTTC | CSASPGTGCNF
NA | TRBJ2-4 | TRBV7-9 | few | TGTGCCAGCAGCTTAGCGACGTCTGGCTGGGGGGACATTCAGTACTTC | CASSLATSGWGDIQYF
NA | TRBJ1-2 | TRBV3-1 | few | TGTGCCAGCAGCCAAGTGGGCACCTTAAACTATGGCTACACCTTC | CASSQVGTLNYGYTF
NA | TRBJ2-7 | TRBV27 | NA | TGTGCCAGCAGTTTATCATTGTGGCCAGCTACCTACGAGCAGTACTTC | CASSLSLWPATYEQYF
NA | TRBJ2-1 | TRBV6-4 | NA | TGTGCCAGTCGTGGAGTGCGGGGTGAGCAGTTCTTC | CASRGVRGEQFF